This TCR beta chain was captured in a study of T cells after yellow fever vaccination. The V and J ends lost 5 bases and 2 bases, in that order; junction bases with no gene match: 6. Looked up from germline, CDR1 is SGHTA and CDR2 is FQGNSA. The CDR3 contains 16 residues. Regarding the study as a whole: Bulk-population clonotypes that are abundant could appear as contaminants in FACS-sorted repertoires. Subsequent to the booster, the majority of primary-vaccination clones reappeared (around 95% CD4, around 85% CD8).

TCRdb re-called the 5' RACE reads through MiXCR, storing one row per CDR3 protein. Among some 670,000 distinct CDR3 sequences listed, roughly an eighth were seen once. Regarding this clonotype: Its antigen is undetermined.

V is TRBV7-2 and J is TRBJ2-1; 10 nucleotides agree with TRBD2. The receptor was derived from a man aged 25-45 years who received the YFV17D yellow fever vaccine. The sequenced sample was PBMCs, obtained on the day of the yellow fever booster vaccination. The CDR3 region has the DNA TGTGCCAGCAGCCGATCTAGCGGGAGTCCCTACAATGAGCAGTTCTTC. Protein sequence: CASSRSSGSPYNEQFF.